The rows below give T cell receptor beta chains drawn from one sample of a study of blood T cell repertoires in COVID-19. Sequenced by immunoSEQ multiplex PCR; TCRdb stores in-frame clones only, minus some. This table holds tens of thousands of clones, 90% found once. The sample was peripheral blood. The receptors were sampled from a man aged 60 to 69 with active or convalescent COVID-19. Both conserved end residues are trimmed from each CDR3. The D gene is left open where the match is weak.

NA,TRBV18,ASSPIILEADTQY
NA,TRBV19,ASSIGYGGELF
NA,TRBV4-3,ASSQEGTTNTGELF
NA,TRBV5-1,ASSLALFAEAF
NA,TRBV9,ASSVGMWEGRFGTSNYGYT
NA,TRBV7-2,ASSSVSNTEAF
TRBD1,TRBV2,ASSEQGQYYEQY
NA,TRBV5-1,ASSLRGDTQY
TRBD2,TRBV7-8,ASSYWTSGSFYEQY
NA,TRBV7-2,ASSLAGGGSYNEQF
TRBD1,TRBV5-1,ASSLTGGNTEAF
NA,TRBV28,ASSLKPGRYEQY
NA,TRBV7-2,ASSPRTTRTSYEQY
NA,TRBV4-3,ASSQDRVRETQY
NA,TRBV20-1,SASNVLETYNEQF
NA,TRBV13,ASSLGRAESSPLH
NA,TRBV12-3/TRBV12-4,ASSDNSNQPQH
TRBD2,TRBV3-1/TRBV3-2,ASSQETREGPLKSPYEQY
NA,TRBV24-1,ATSVGETQY
TRBD1,TRBV7-6,ASSSTPTGDLPYEQY